The 7 T cell receptor beta chains presented below share a single source sample, sequenced in a study of blood T cell repertoires in COVID-19. The repertoire was sequenced with immunoSEQ multiplex PCR; TCRdb's copy has only in-frame clones and lacks some. The sample gives about 410,000 clones, roughly 87% of which show up once; 0.55% to 0.75% is in the top ten. The material sequenced was PBMCs or T cells enriched from blood (not recorded which). The receptors derive from a man between 18 and 35 years old who had recovered from COVID-19.

The gene calls are TRBV6-5 and TRBJ1-4; D is unresolved. Looked up from germline, CDR1 is MNHEY and CDR2 is SVGAGI. The length of the CDR3 is 15 residues. V was pared by 6 bases and J by 6 bases, with 17 bases between. The DNA for the CDR3 is TGTGCCAGCAGCCGGGGAGGGTGGGAAGATGAAAAACTGTTTTTT. This codes for CASSRGGWEDEKLFF.

The V call is TRBV6-5, the J call TRBJ2-2; D unresolved. The CDR3 covers 15 residues. Germline CDR1 MNHEY, CDR2 SVGAGI. The germline V and J ends were trimmed by 7 bases and 0 bases, with 12 bases remaining between them. The CDR3 here is CASNPTLANTGELFF. The CDR3 nucleotides read TGTGCCAGCAATCCGACTCTCGCGAACACCGGGGAGCTGTTTTTT.

This chain joins TRBV5-1 and TRBJ1-1; the match to TRBD1 covers 10 bases. The CDR3 consists of 15 residues. V lost 4 bases to trimming and J lost 3 bases; unmatched junction nucleotides: 6. Per the germline V gene, CDR1 is SGHRS and CDR2 is YFSETQ. CDR3 region: CASSVGTGVDTEAFF. In DNA form, the CDR3 reads TGCGCCAGCAGCGTAGGGACAGGGGTCGACACTGAAGCTTTCTTT.

This chain connects TRBV7-6 to TRBJ1-2; 11 nucleotides line up with TRBD1. This CDR3 comprises 15 residues. CDR1 and CDR2 (germline): SGHVS, FNYEAQ. V lost 5 bases and J lost 5; bases outside the gene matches: 7. CDR3 sequence reads: CASSLGTGGSYGYTF. CDR3 bases: TGTGCCAGCAGCCTGGGGACAGGGGGATCGTATGGCTACACCTTC.

The chain links TRBV6-5 to TRBJ1-5; 7 nucleotides align to TRBD1. With V trimmed by 6 bases and J by 6 bases, 5 bases remained unmatched. Looked up from germline, CDR1 is MNHEY and CDR2 is SVGAGI. CDR3 length: 13 amino acids. CDR3 coding DNA: TGTGCCAGCAGGAGACAGGGTATTCAGCCCCAGCATTTT. Encoded protein: CASRRQGIQPQHF.

J is TRBJ1-4 and V is TRBV5-1; D not certain. This CDR3 spans 15 amino acids. The ends were cut back, 0 bases at V and 4 bases at J, with 10 bases in the middle. The germline V gene encodes CDR1 SGHRS and CDR2 YFSETQ. CDR3 DNA sequence: TGCGCCAGCAGCTTGGTAGGAGCCCTTAATGAAAAACTGTTTTTT. Amino acids: CASSLVGALNEKLFF.

This rearrangement joins TRBV4-1 to TRBJ1-5; D perhaps matches TRBD1 (6 bases). The germline V and J ends were trimmed by 2 bases and 5 bases, with 13 bases remaining between them. The CDR3 length is 15 residues. The germline gives CDR1 MGHRA, CDR2 YSYEKL. CDR3 sequence (DNA): TGCGCCAGCAGCCAAAAGCCAGGGGAGTATCAGCCCCAGCATTTT. This sequence encodes CASSQKPGEYQPQHF.